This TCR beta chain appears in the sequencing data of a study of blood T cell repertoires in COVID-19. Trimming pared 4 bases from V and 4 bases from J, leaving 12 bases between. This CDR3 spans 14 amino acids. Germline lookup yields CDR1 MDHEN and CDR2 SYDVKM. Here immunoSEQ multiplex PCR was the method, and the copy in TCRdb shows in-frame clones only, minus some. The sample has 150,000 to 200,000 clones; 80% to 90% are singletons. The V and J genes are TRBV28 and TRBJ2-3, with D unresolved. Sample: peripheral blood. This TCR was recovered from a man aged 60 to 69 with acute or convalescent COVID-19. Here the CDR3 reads CASSSGAAADTQYF. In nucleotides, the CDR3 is TGTGCCAGCAGTTCGGGTGCAGCCGCAGATACGCAGTATTTT.